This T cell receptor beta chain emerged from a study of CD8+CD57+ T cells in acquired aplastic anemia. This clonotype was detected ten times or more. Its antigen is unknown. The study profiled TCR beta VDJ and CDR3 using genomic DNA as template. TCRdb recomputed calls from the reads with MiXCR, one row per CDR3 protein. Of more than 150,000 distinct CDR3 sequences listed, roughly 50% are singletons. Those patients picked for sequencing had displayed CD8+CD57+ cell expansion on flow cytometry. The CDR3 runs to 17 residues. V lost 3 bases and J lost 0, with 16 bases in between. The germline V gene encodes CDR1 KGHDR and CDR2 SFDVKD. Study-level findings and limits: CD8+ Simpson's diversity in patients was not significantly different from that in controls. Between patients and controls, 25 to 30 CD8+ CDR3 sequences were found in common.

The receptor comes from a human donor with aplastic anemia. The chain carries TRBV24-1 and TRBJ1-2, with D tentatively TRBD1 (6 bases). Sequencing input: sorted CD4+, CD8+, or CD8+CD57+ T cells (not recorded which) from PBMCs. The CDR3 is CATSDRGRGPSNYGYTF. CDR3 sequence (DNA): TGTGCCACCAGTGATAGGGGCAGGGGACCCTCTAACTATGGCTACACCTTC.